This T cell receptor beta chain was documented in a study of shared clonotypes between healthy human individuals. About the research overall: The study drew on a couple of women and three men aged 18 to 49 as donors. Study results and caveats: Read depth was anticipated to influence clonotype sharing among donors.

In the original processing: Owing to the provision of junction-only sequences devoid of quality scores by immunoSEQ, filtering differed. Generated by immunoSEQ multiplex PCR, the TCRdb table keeps only in-frame clones and is missing some. Clonal size and the V and J genes are those of that table, whereas D and trimming came from the DNA. The sample contains roughly 1 million clones, 70% to 80% of which appear only once. The CDR3 length is 16 residues. V lost 1 base, J lost 2 bases, and 13 bases lay in between. Germline V gene lookup returns CDR1 SGHTA and CDR2 FQGTGA. This clone was seen a single time. Its antigen is undetermined.

The chain links TRBV7-3 to TRBJ2-3; D remains unclear. The sample taken for sequencing was memory CD4+ T cells from PBMCs. This sample's subset: CD45RA-negative fraction. The receptor was derived from a man aged 18 to 30 in good health. Some clones in this sample may be carry-over from other donors' samples. The CDR3 region is CASSLRPFPYTDTQYF. CDR3 DNA sequence: TGTGCCAGCAGCTTAAGGCCTTTTCCCTACACAGATACGCAGTATTTT.